The rows below give T cell receptor beta chains drawn from one sample of a study of response to subunit inactivated influenza vaccine. Via MiXCR, TCRdb re-called the RT-PCR reads, giving one row per CDR3 protein. The repertoire has around 570,000 distinct CDR3 sequences, 6% to 9% of them found once; the top ten carry 10% to 15%. This specimen consisted of PBMCs from blood, obtained around 25 months after vaccination. The origin of the receptors is a man in his fifties or sixties who received an inactivated influenza vaccine. Each CDR3 is given with its conserved first and last residue. Fields, in order: D gene, V gene, clone size, J gene, CDR3 protein, CDR3 DNA. The D gene is left open where the match is weak. Clone size is shown for a subset of rows, as once, few, many or a class of expanded clone.

TRBD2	TRBV27	.	TRBJ2-1	CASRESGTSGRAGNEQFF	TGTGCCAGCAGAGAGTCCGGGACTAGCGGGAGGGCGGGGAATGAGCAGTTCTTC
.	TRBV28	few	TRBJ1-6	CASSSQVTYNSPLHF	TGTGCCAGCAGTTCCCAGGTTACCTATAATTCACCCCTCCACTTT
.	TRBV29-1	few	TRBJ1-1	CSVVFTNTEAFF	TGCAGCGTTGTCTTCACGAACACTGAAGCTTTCTTT
.	TRBV27	many	TRBJ1-1	CASSLWPLGLYTEAFF	TGTGCCAGCAGTTTATGGCCTTTGGGTCTCTACACTGAAGCTTTCTTT
.	TRBV9	.	TRBJ2-5	CASSVSPGQETQYF	TGTGCCAGCAGCGTGTCGCCGGGACAAGAGACCCAGTACTTC
TRBD2	TRBV20-1	.	TRBJ2-2	CSARRGLAGYTGELFF	TGCAGTGCTAGACGCGGACTAGCGGGTTACACCGGGGAGCTGTTTTTT
.	TRBV20-1	few	TRBJ2-3	CSAKSPLPTDTQYF	TGCAGTGCAAAGAGCCCCTTACCCACAGATACGCAGTATTTT
TRBD2	TRBV20-1	.	TRBJ2-1	CSADPGLAKDEQFF	TGCAGTGCTGATCCGGGACTAGCGAAGGATGAGCAGTTCTTC
.	TRBV18	few	TRBJ2-5	CASSPRQGRGETQYF	TGTGCCAGCTCACCAAGACAGGGGAGGGGAGAGACCCAGTACTTC
.	TRBV7-6	few	TRBJ2-1	CASSLMTFDEQFF	TGTGCCAGCAGTCTAATGACCTTTGATGAGCAGTTCTTC
TRBD2	TRBV20-1	many	TRBJ2-1	CSASGGTRPNEQFF	TGCAGTGCTAGTGGCGGGACTAGACCGAATGAGCAGTTCTTC
TRBD1	TRBV2	.	TRBJ2-5	CASKPGQGAGETQYF	TGTGCCAGCAAACCGGGACAGGGGGCTGGAGAGACCCAGTACTTC
TRBD2	TRBV20-1	many	TRBJ2-1	CSATRLAGLAEQFF	TGCAGTGCTACACGACTAGCGGGATTGGCTGAGCAGTTCTTC
.	TRBV10-3	.	TRBJ2-3	CAISGRPSTDTQYF	TGTGCCATCAGTGGTAGGCCAAGCACAGATACGCAGTATTTT
.	TRBV4-3	.	TRBJ2-7	CASSPTLSGYEQYF	TGCGCCAGCAGCCCGACCCTATCCGGCTACGAGCAGTACTTC
.	TRBV28	many	TRBJ2-2	CASRTSGGELFF	TGTGCCAGCAGGACCTCGGGCGGGGAGCTGTTTTTT
.	TRBV5-6	.	TRBJ2-7	CASSLGSGTPSEQYF	TGTGCCAGCAGCTTGGGTAGCGGTACTCCATCCGAGCAGTACTTC
.	TRBV19	.	TRBJ2-7	CASSITQSYEQYF	TGTGCCAGTAGTATCACCCAGAGCTACGAGCAGTACTTC
TRBD2	TRBV4-3	many	TRBJ2-1	CASSQDPSGTYNEQFF	TGCGCCAGCAGCCAAGATCCTAGCGGCACCTACAATGAGCAGTTCTTC
.	TRBV7-2	.	TRBJ2-1	CASSLDWGVDEQFF	TGTGCCAGCAGCTTAGATTGGGGGGTTGATGAGCAGTTCTTC
TRBD1	TRBV12-3/TRBV12-4	few	TRBJ1-4	CASSPDRGLLLNEKLFF	TGTGCCAGCAGTCCGGACAGGGGGCTCCTCCTTAATGAAAAACTGTTTTTT
TRBD2	TRBV4-1	few	TRBJ2-3	CASSRRTSGGLTTSTDTQYF	TGCGCCAGCAGCCGACGGACTAGCGGGGGTCTTACAACTAGCACAGATACGCAGTATTTT
.	TRBV7-2	few	TRBJ2-2	CASSLGTRLTGELFF	TGTGCCAGCAGCCTCGGGACACGCCTCACCGGGGAGCTGTTTTTT
TRBD1	TRBV5-1	many	TRBJ2-2	CASSLGDRNTGELFF	TGCGCCAGCAGCTTGGGGGACAGGAACACCGGGGAGCTGTTTTTT
.	TRBV5-4	few	TRBJ2-7	CASSSGLTDEQYF	TGTGCCAGCAGCTCAGGACTCACGGACGAGCAGTACTTC
TRBD1	TRBV5-1	few	TRBJ2-1	CASSLFTGVEQFF	TGCGCCAGCAGCTTATTTACAGGGGTCGAGCAGTTCTTC
.	TRBV4-3	few	TRBJ2-7	CASSQDLRAEQYF	TGCGCCAGCAGCCAAGACCTAAGGGCCGAGCAGTACTTC
.	TRBV10-3	few	TRBJ1-5	CAISEPDQPQHF	TGTGCCATCAGTGAACCCGATCAGCCCCAGCATTTT
.	TRBV3-1	few	TRBJ1-5	CASSQGVGDKPQHF	TGTGCCAGCAGCCAAGGGGTCGGGGATAAGCCCCAGCATTTT
.	TRBV6-5	few	TRBJ1-1	CASSYFGGRAFF	TGTGCCAGCAGTTACTTTGGGGGACGAGCTTTCTTT
.	TRBV5-6	.	TRBJ2-5	CASSKDSRETQYF	TGTGCCAGCAGCAAGGACAGTCGAGAGACCCAGTACTTC
TRBD2	TRBV5-1	.	TRBJ2-2	CASSLAAVAGLFANTGELFF	TGCGCCAGCAGCTTGGCGGCGGTAGCGGGGCTATTCGCGAACACCGGGGAGCTGTTTTTT
.	TRBV12-3/TRBV12-4	.	TRBJ1-5	CASSLAKVGGTVQPQHF	TGTGCCAGCAGTTTAGCTAAGGTAGGGGGGACGGTCCAGCCCCAGCATTTT
.	TRBV28	few	TRBJ1-5	CASSWTDSNQPQHF	TGTGCCAGCAGTTGGACGGATAGCAATCAGCCCCAGCATTTT
.	TRBV5-1	.	TRBJ2-7	CASSLVGQSSYEQYF	TGCGCCAGCAGCTTGGTCGGACAGAGCTCCTACGAGCAGTACTTC
.	TRBV11-2	many	TRBJ2-7	CASSFIIGREQYF	TGTGCCAGCAGCTTCATCATTGGTCGCGAGCAGTACTTC
.	TRBV7-2	many	TRBJ2-2	CASSLYGGRSAGELFF	TGTGCCAGCAGCTTATATGGGGGGCGATCAGCCGGGGAGCTGTTTTTT
TRBD2	TRBV12-3/TRBV12-4	.	TRBJ2-1	CASSSPGGGTQFF	TGTGCCAGCAGTTCCCCTGGGGGGGGGACCCAGTTCTTC
TRBD2	TRBV7-3	many	TRBJ2-3	CASSPNLGGPSFSDTQYF	TGTGCCAGCAGCCCTAATTTGGGAGGGCCTTCATTCTCAGATACGCAGTATTTT
TRBD1	TRBV7-2	many	TRBJ1-1	CASSLQGVNTEAFF	TGTGCCAGCAGCTTACAGGGGGTGAACACTGAAGCTTTCTTT
.	TRBV4-2	.	TRBJ1-5	CASSLQDGQPQHF	TGTGCCAGCAGCCTGCAGGATGGTCAGCCCCAGCATTTT
.	TRBV10-3	.	TRBJ2-7	CAISDISYEQYF	TGTGCCATCAGTGACATTTCCTACGAGCAGTACTTC
TRBD2	TRBV14	few	TRBJ2-1	CASSQDQRGLLYNEQFF	TGTGCCAGCAGCCAAGATCAGAGGGGACTACTTTACAATGAGCAGTTCTTC
TRBD1	TRBV29-1	few	TRBJ2-7	CSVASQDRGHEQYF	TGCAGCGTTGCTTCGCAGGACAGGGGGCACGAGCAGTACTTC
.	TRBV29-1	many	TRBJ2-7	CSVVAGTYEQYF	TGCAGCGTTGTGGCGGGAACCTACGAGCAGTACTTC
.	TRBV6-2/TRBV6-3	.	TRBJ2-4	CASSYSRDKQKNIQYF	TGTGCCAGCAGTTACTCGCGGGACAAACAGAAAAACATTCAGTACTTC
TRBD1	TRBV12-3/TRBV12-4	.	TRBJ1-2	CASSGIQGVVYGYTF	TGTGCCAGCAGTGGGATACAGGGGGTTGTCTATGGCTACACCTTC
TRBD2	TRBV4-3	few	TRBJ2-3	CASSGAGRATDTQYF	TGCGCCAGCAGCGGGGCCGGGAGGGCGACAGATACGCAGTATTTT
.	TRBV6-2/TRBV6-3	few	TRBJ2-2	CASSSLPGGDTGELFF	TGTGCCAGCAGTTCCTTGCCGGGGGGCGACACCGGGGAGCTGTTTTTT
TRBD2	TRBV7-2	few	TRBJ2-3	CASSSGLAGDTDTQYF	TGTGCCAGCAGCTCGGGACTAGCGGGGGACACAGATACGCAGTATTTT
.	TRBV24-1	.	TRBJ2-3	CATSDLESRVDTQYF	TGTGCCACCAGTGATTTGGAATCTCGGGTAGATACGCAGTATTTT